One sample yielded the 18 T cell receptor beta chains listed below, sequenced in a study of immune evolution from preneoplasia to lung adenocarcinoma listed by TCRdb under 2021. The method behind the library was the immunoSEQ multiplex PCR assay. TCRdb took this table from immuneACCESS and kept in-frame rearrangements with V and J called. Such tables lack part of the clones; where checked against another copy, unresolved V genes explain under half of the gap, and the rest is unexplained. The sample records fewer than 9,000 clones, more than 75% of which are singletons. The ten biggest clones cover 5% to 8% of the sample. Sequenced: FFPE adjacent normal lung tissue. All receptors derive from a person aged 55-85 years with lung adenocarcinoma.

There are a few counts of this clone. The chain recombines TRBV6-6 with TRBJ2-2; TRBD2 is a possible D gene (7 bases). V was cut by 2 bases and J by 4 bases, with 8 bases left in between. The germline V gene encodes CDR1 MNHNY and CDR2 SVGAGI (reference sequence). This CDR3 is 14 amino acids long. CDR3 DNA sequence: TGTGCCAGCAGTTACCGGGGGGCCACCGGGGAGCTGTTTTTT. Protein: CASSYRGATGELFF.

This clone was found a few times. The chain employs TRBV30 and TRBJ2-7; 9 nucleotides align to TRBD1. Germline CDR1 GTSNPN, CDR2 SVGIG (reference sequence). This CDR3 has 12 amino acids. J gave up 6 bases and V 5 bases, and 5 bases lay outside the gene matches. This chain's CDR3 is CAWGQGSGEQYV. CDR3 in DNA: TGTGCCTGGGGACAGGGGTCCGGCGAGCAGTACGTC.

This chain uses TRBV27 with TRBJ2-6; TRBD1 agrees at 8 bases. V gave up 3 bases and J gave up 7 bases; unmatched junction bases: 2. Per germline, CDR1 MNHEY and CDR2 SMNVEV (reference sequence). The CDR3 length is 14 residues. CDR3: CASSFGTGANVLTF. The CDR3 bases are TGTGCCAGCAGTTTCGGGACAGGAGCCAACGTCCTGACTTTC.

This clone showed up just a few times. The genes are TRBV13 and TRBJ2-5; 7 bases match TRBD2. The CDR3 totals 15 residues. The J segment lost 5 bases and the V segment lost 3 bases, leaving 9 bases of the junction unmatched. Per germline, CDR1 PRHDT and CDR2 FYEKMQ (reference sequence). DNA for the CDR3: TGTGCCAGCAGCTTCAGTCTAGCGGTTAGGGAGACCCAGTACTTC. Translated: CASSFSLAVRETQYF. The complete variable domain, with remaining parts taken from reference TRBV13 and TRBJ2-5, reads AAGVIQSPRHLIKEKRETATLKCYPIPRHDTVYWYQQGPGQDPQFLISFYEKMQSDKGSIPDRFSAQQFSDYHSELNMSSLELGDSALYFCASSFSLAVRETQYFGPGTRLLVL.

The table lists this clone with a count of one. The CDR3 sequence: CSVLRDRGNTIYF. In nucleotides, the CDR3 is TGCAGCGTCCTCCGGGACCGTGGAAACACCATATATTTT. This chain uses TRBV29-1 with TRBJ1-3; TRBD1 might be the D (5 bases). The CDR3 consists of 13 residues. Germline V gives CDR1 SQVTM, CDR2 ANQGSEA. Deletions cut 6 bases from V and 3 bases from J, with 12 bases between.

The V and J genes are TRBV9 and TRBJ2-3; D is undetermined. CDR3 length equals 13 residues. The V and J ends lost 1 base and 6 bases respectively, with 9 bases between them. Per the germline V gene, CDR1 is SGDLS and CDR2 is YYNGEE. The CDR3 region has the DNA TGTGCCAGCAGCGTAAGATTGGGGGATACGCAGTATTTT. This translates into CASSVRLGDTQYF. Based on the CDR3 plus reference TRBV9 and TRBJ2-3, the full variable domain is DSGVTQTPKHLITATGQRVTLRCSPRSGDLSVYWYQQSLDQGLQFLIQYYNGEERAKGNILERFSAQQFPDLHSELNLSSLELGDSALYFCASSVRLGDTQYFGPGTRLTVL.

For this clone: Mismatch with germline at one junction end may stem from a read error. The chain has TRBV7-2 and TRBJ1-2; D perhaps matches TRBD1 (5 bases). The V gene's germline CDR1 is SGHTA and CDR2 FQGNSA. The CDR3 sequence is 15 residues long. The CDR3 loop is CASSPGPGPLYGYAF. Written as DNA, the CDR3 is TGTGCCAGCAGCCCGGGCCCGGGACCTCTGTATGGCTACGCCTTC.

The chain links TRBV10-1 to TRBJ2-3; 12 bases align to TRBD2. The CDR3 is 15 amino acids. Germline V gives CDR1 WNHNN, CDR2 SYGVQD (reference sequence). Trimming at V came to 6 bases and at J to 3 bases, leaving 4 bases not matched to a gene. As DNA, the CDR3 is TGCGCCAGCAGAACCGGGACTAGCGGGACAGATACGCAGTATTTT. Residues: CASRTGTSGTDTQYF.

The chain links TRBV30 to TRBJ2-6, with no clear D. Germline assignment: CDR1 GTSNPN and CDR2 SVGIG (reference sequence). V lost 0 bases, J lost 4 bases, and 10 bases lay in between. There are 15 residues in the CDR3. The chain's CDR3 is CAWSVQGLGANVLTF. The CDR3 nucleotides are TGTGCCTGGAGTGTACAAGGGTTAGGGGCCAACGTCCTGACTTTC.

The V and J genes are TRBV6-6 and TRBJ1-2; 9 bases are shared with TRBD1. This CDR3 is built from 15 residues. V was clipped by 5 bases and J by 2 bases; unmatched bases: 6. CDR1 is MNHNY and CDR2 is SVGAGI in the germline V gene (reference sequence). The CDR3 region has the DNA TGTGCCAGCAGTATTGAAGGACAGGGGAACTATGGCTACACCTTC. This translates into CASSIEGQGNYGYTF.

CDR3 protein: CASSSRDTGTNEKLFF. CDR3 sequence (DNA): TGTGCCAGCAGCTCCCGGGACACGGGTACTAATGAAAAACTGTTTTTT. This sequence joins TRBV28 and TRBJ1-4, with D possibly TRBD1 on 6 matching bases. Germline V gives CDR1 MDHEN, CDR2 SYDVKM. Trimming removed 6 bases at V and 2 bases at J, with 16 bases between. This CDR3 spans 16 amino acids.

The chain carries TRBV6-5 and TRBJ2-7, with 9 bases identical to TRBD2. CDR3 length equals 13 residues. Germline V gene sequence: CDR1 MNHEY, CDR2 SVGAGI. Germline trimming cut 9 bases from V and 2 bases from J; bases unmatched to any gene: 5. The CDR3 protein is CASWTSETYEQYF. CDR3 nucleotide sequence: TGTGCCAGTTGGACTAGCGAAACCTACGAGCAGTACTTC.

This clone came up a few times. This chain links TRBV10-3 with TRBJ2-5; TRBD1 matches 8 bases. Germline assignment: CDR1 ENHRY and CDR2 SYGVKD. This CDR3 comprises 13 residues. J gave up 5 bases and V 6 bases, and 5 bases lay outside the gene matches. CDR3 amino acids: CAISDRGRETQYF. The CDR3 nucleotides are TGTGCCATCAGCGACAGGGGTAGGGAGACCCAGTACTTC.

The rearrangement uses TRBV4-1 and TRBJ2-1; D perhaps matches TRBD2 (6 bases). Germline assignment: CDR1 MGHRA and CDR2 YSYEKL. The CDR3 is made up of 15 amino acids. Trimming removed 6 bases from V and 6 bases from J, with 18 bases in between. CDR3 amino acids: CASSYGGSLGNEQFF. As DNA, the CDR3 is TGCGCCAGCAGTTATGGGGGGAGTTTGGGCAATGAGCAGTTCTTC.

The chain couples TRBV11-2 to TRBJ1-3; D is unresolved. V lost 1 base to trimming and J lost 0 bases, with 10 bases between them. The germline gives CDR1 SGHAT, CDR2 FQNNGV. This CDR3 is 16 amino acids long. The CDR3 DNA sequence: TGTGCCAGCAGCTTAGCCCTCCGCACCTCTGGAAACACCATATATTTT. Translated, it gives CASSLALRTSGNTIYF.

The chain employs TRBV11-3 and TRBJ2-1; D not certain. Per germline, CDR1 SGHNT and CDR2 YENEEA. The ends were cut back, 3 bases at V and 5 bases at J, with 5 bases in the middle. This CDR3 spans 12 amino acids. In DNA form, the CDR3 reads TGTGCCAGCAGCTTGGTCCACAATGAGCAGTTCTTC. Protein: CASSLVHNEQFF. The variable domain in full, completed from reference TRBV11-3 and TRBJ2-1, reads EAGVVQSPRYKIIEKKQPVAFWCNPISGHNTLYWYLQNLGQGPELLIRYENEEAVDDSQLPKDRFSAERLKGVDSTLKIQPAELGDSAVYLCASSLVHNEQFFGPGTRLTVL.

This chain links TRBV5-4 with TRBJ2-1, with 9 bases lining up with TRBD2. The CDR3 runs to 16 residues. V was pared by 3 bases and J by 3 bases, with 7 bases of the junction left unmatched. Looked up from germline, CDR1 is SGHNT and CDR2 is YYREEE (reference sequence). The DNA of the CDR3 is TGTGCCAGCAGCTCCTCGAGCGGGAGGCTCTACAATGAGCAGTTCTTC. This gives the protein CASSSSSGRLYNEQFF.

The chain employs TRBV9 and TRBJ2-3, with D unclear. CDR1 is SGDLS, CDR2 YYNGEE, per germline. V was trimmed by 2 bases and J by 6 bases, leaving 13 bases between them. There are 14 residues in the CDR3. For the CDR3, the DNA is TGTGCCAGCAGCGTGGTAGCCGGGTGGGATACGCAGTATTTT. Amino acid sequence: CASSVVAGWDTQYF.